The clone carrying this TCR beta chain appeared a few times. Its antigen is as yet unknown. These data are taken from a study of beta chain features in type 1 diabetes. Across the whole study: Summed over all samples, the examined sorted cells came to 107,917,701.

The study reverse transcribed the entire isolated RNA, so it sequenced expressed TCRB transcripts. The table came from immunoSEQ multiplex PCR; TCRdb's copy has only in-frame clones and leaves some out. The data show about 120,000 clones, 15% to 20% seen once. This CDR3 has 15 residues. CDR1 is SGHRS, CDR2 YFSETQ, per germline. V trimming: 4 bases; J trimming: 7 bases; junction bases outside the gene matches: 10. Study conclusions and caveats: Diminished insertions and augmented deletions at VDJ junctions characterized type 1 diabetes patients. Reads derived from cDNA could over-represent cells showing high TCR expression. Unsettled here was the matter of whether HLA type influences TCRB rearrangement. Moderate yet significant TCRB CDR3 shortening was seen in Type 1 diabetes patients in all four CD4+ subsets.

The rearrangement uses TRBV5-1 and TRBJ2-1; 8 nucleotides match TRBD2. The TCR sequence derives from a man aged 25 to 45 with type 1 diabetes. The sample was central memory CD4+ T cells from blood. For the CDR3, the DNA is TGCGCCAGCAGCAAAGGACTAGCCGGGGTAAATGAGCAGTTCTTC. It is translated as CASSKGLAGVNEQFF.